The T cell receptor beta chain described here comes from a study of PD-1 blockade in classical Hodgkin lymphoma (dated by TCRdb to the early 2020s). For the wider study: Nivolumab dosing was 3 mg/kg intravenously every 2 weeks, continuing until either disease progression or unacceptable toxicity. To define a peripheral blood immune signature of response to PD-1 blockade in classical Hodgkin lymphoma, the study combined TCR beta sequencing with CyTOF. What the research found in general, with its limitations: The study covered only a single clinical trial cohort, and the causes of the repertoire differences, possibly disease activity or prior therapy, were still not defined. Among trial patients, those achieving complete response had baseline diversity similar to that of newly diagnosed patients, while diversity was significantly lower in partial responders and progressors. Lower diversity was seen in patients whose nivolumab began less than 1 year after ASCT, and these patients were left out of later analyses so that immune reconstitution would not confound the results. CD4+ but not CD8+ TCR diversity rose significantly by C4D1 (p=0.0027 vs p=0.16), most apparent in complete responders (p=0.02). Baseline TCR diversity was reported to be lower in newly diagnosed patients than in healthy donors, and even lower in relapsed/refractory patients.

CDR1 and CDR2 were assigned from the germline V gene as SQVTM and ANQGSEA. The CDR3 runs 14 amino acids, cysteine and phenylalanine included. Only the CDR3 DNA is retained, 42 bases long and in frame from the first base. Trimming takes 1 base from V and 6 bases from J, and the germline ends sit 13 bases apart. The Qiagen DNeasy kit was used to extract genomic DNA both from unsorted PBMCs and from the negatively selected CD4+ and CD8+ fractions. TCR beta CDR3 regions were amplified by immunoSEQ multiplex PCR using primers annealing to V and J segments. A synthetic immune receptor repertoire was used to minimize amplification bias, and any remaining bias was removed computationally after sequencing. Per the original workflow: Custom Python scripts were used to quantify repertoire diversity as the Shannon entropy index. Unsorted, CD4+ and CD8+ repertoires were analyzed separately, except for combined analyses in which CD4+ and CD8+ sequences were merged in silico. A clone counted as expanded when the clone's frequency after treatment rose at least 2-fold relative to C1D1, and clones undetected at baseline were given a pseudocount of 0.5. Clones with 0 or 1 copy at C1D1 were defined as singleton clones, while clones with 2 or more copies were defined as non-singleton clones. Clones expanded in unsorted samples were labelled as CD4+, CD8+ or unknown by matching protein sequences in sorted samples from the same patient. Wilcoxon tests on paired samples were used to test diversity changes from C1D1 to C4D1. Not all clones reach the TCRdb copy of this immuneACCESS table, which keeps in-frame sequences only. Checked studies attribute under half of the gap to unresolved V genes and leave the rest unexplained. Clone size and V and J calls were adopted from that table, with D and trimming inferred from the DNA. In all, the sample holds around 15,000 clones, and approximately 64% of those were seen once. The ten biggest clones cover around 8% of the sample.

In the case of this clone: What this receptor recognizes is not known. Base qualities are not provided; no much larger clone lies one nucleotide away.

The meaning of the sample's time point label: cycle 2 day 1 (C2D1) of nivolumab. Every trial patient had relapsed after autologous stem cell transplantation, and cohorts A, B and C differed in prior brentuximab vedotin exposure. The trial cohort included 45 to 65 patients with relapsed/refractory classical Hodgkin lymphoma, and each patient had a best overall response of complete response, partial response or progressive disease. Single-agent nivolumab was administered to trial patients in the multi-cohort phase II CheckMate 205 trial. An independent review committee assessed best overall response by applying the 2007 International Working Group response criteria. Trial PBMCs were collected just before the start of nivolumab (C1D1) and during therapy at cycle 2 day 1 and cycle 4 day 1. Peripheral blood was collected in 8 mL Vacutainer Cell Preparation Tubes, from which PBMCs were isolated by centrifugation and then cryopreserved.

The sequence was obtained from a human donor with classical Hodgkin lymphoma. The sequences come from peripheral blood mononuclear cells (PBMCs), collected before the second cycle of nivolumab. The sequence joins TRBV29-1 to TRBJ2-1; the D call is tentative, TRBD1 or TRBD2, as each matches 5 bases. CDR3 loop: CSVEGPGPGNEQFF. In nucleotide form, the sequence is TGCAGCGTTGAAGGGCCGGGGCCGGGCAATGAGCAGTTCTTC.